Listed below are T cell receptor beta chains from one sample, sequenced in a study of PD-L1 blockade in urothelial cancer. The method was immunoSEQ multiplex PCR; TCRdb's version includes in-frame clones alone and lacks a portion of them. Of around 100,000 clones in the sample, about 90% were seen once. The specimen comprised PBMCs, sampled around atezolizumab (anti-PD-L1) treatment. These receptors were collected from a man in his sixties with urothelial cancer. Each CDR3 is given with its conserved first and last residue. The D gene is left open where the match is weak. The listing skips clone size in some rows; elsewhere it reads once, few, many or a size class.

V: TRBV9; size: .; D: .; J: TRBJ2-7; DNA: TGTGCCAGCAGCGAGACAGCGTATACCTACGAGCAGTACTTC; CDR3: CASSETAYTYEQYF
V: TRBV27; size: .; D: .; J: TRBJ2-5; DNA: TGTGCCAGCAGTTTATCTGTAGGGTTTGACAGTTCACGGGAGACCCAGTACTTC; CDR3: CASSLSVGFDSSRETQYF
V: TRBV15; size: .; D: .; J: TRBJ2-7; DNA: TGTGCCACCAGCAGAGGAGGGGGGGGAGGAACCTACGAGCAGTACTTC; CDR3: CATSRGGGGGTYEQYF
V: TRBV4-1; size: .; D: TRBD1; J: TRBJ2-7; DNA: TGCGCCAGCAGCCCGCTAGGACAGGGGGCCTACGAGCAGTACTTC; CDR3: CASSPLGQGAYEQYF
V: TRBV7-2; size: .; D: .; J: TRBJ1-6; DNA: TGTGCCAGCAGCGCAAGACACGGCCCCATCTATAATTCACCCCTCCACTTT; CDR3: CASSARHGPIYNSPLHF
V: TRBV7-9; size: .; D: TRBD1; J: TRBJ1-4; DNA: TGTGCCAGCAGCCAAGGACAGGGACTAAATGAAAAACTGTTTTTT; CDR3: CASSQGQGLNEKLFF
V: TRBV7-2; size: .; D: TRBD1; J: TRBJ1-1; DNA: TGTGCCAGCAGCCCACAGGGACAGTCAGAGGGAGCTTTCTTT; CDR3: CASSPQGQSEGAFF
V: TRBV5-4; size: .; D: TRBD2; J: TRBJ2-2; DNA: TGTGCCAGCTTTAGCGGGGGTCGGAACACCGGGGAGCTGTTTTTT; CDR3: CASFSGGRNTGELFF
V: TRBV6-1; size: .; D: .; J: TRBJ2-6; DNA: TGTGCCAGCAGTCGTGTGTCTGGGGCCAACGTCCTGACTTTC; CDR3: CASSRVSGANVLTF
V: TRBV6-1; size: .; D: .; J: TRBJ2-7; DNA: TGTGCCAGCCGGGTGGGGAGCAACGAGCAGTACTTC; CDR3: CASRVGSNEQYF
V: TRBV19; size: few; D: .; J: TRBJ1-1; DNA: TGTGCCAGTAGTATAGCCGCGACTGAAGCTTTCTTT; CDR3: CASSIAATEAFF
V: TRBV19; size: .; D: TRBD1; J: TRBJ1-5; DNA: TGTGCCAGTAGTACAGGACAGGCTGGGGCCCAGCATTTT; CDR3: CASSTGQAGAQHF
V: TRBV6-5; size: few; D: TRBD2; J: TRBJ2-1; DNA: TGTGCCAGCAGTTGGAGCGGGGGGCTTTCCTACAATGAGCAGTTCTTC; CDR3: CASSWSGGLSYNEQFF
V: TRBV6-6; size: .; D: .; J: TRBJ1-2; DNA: TGTGCCAGCAGGTTAACCGGGAGCTATGGCTACACCTTC; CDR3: CASRLTGSYGYTF
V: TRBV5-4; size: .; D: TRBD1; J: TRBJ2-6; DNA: TGTGCCAGCAGCTTGACAGGGGTAATAGCTGGGGCCAACGTCCTGACTTTC; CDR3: CASSLTGVIAGANVLTF
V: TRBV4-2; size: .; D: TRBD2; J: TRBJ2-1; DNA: TGTGCCAGCAGCCAAGCAGCGGGAGGCAATGAGCAGTTCTTC; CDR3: CASSQAAGGNEQFF
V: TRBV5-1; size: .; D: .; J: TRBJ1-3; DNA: TGCGCCAGCACTCTTGGGAGTCCTAGGGACACCATATATTTT; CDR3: CASTLGSPRDTIYF
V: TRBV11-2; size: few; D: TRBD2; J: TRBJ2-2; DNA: TGTGCCAGCAGCTCCGGACTAGCGGGTCGGGTAGGGGAGCTGTTTTTT; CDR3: CASSSGLAGRVGELFF
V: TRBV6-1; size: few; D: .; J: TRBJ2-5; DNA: TGTGCCAGCAGTGAACACGGGGGACCCCCCCAAGAGACCCAGTACTTC; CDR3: CASSEHGGPPQETQYF
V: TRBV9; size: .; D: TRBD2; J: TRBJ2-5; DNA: TGTGCCAGCAGCCCTCTCGAGGCGGGGGGGCAAGAGACCCAGTACTTC; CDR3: CASSPLEAGGQETQYF
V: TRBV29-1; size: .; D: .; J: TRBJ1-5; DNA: TGCAGCGTTGCCTCCGGGACAAATCAGCCCCAGCATTTT; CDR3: CSVASGTNQPQHF
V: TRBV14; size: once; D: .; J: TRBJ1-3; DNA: TGTGCCAGCAGCCAAGTTGAGGGAAACACCATATATTTT; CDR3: CASSQVEGNTIYF
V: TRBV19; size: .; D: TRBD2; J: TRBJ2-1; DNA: TGTGCCAGTAGTTCTCTAGCGGCGAGCTCCTACAATGAGCAGTTCTTC; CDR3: CASSSLAASSYNEQFF
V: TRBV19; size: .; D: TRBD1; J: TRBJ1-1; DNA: TGTGCCAGTATGTGGACAGGGAAGAACACTGAAGCTTTCTTT; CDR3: CASMWTGKNTEAFF
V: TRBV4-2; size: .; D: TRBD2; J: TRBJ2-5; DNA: TGTGCCAGCAGCCAAGGGGTGGGGGGGGAGACCCAGTACTTC; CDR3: CASSQGVGGETQYF
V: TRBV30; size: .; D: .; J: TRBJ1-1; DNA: TGTGCCTGGAGTGTAAGGGGAGGGTACACTGAAGCTTTCTTT; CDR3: CAWSVRGGYTEAFF
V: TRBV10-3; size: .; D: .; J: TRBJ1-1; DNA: TGTGCCATCAGTGCAGGGATGAACACTGAAGCTTTCTTT; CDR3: CAISAGMNTEAFF
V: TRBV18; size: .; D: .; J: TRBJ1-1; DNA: TGTGCCAGCTCACTCCATCCAGGGATGAACACTGAAGCTTTCTTT; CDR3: CASSLHPGMNTEAFF
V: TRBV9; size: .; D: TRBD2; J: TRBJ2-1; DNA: TGTGCCAGCAGCGTAGGTCTAGCGGGAGACCCCCATGAGCAGTTCTTC; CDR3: CASSVGLAGDPHEQFF
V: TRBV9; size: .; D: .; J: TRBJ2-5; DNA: TGTGCCAGCAGCAGGGCGGGAAACCAAGAGACCCAGTACTTC; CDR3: CASSRAGNQETQYF
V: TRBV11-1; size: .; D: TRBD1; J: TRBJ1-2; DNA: TGTGCCAGCAGCAGGACAGGGGTGAATGGCTACACCTTC; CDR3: CASSRTGVNGYTF
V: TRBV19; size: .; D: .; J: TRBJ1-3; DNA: TGTGCCAGCCGTGGACCGGCGGGTCCAAACACCATATATTTT; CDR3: CASRGPAGPNTIYF
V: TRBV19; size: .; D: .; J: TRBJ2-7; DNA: TGTGCCAGTAGTGTGGGCGGGACGGGCACGAGGTACGAGCAGTACTTC; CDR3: CASSVGGTGTRYEQYF
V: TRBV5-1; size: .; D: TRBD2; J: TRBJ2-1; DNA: TGCGCCAGCAGCTCCCGACTAGCGGGAGTCAATGAGCAGTTCTTC; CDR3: CASSSRLAGVNEQFF
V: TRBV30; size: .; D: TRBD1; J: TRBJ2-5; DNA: TGTGCCCTCGATCGGGCAGGGGGCCAAGAGACCCAGTACTTC; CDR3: CALDRAGGQETQYF
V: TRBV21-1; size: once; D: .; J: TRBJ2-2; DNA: TGTGCCAGCAGCAAATGGGGGACAGGGCTCGCCGGGGAGCTGTTTTTT; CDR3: CASSKWGTGLAGELFF
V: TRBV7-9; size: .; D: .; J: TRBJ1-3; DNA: TGTGCCAGCAGTTGGACAGTCTCTGGAAACACCATATATTTT; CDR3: CASSWTVSGNTIYF
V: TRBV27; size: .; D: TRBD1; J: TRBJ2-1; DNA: TGTGCCAGCAGTGCCTACGGGACAGGGGGCGGAAATGAGCAGTTCTTC; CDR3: CASSAYGTGGGNEQFF
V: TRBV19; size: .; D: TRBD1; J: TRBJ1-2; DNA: TGTGCCAGTAGTCCCGGGACAGGGAATGGCTACACCTTC; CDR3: CASSPGTGNGYTF
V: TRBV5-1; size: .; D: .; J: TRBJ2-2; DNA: TGCGCCAGCAGCTTGGAGGGGTCCGGGGAGCTGTTTTTT; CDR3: CASSLEGSGELFF
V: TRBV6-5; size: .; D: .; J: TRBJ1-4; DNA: TGTGCCAGCAGTTACTCGATCGGGAGTGAGGTTGAAAAACTGTTTTTT; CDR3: CASSYSIGSEVEKLFF
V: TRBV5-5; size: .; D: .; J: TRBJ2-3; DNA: TGTGCCAGCAGCTCCCTTAAAACAGGGAACCCAGATACGCAGTATTTT; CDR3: CASSSLKTGNPDTQYF
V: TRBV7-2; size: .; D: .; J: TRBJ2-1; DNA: TGTGCCAGCAGCCCGCACGGGGATTACAATGAGCAGTTCTTC; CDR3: CASSPHGDYNEQFF
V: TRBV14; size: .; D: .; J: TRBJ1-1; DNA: TGTGCCAGCAGCCAAGACTGGACGGGGGGAGCTTTCTTT; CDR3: CASSQDWTGGAFF
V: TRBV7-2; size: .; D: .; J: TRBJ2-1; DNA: TGTGCCAGCAGACAGGTAGGTATCAATGAGCAGTTCTTC; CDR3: CASRQVGINEQFF